This TCR beta chain appears in the sequencing data of a study of blood T cells in healthy people across ages. The sample holds a few counts of this clonotype. The use of a sample-barcoded 5' primer and a J-beta primer mix characterized a second PCR of about 7 to 12 cycles. A 12-random-nucleotide template-switch adaptor tagged each cDNA molecule. TCRdb re-called the 5' RACE reads through MiXCR, storing one row per CDR3 protein. The sample lists approximately 290,000 distinct CDR3 sequences; around 27% were seen once. The V and J ends lost 9 bases and 1 base respectively, with 13 bases between them. CDR1 and CDR2 from the germline V gene are MNHNS and SASEGT. This CDR3 is 14 amino acids long.

The chain combines TRBV6-1 with TRBJ1-3; weak D call: TRBD1 (6 bases). The source is a woman aged 70-85 years in good health. The sample consisted of blood. The CDR3 DNA follows: TGTGCCAGTCACTCAAGGGGGTCTGGAAACACCATATATTTT. Its protein product is CASHSRGSGNTIYF.